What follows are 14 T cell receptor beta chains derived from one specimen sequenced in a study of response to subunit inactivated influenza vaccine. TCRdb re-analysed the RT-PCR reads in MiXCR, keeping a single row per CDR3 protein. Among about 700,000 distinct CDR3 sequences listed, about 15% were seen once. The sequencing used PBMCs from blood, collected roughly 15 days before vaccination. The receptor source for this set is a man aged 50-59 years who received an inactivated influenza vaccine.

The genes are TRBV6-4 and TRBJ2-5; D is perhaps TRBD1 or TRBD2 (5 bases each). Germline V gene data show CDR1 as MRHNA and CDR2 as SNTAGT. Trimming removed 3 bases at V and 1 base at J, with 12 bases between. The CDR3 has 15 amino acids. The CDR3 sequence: CASSEGVLCQETQYF. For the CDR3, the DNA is TGTGCCAGCAGTGAGGGGGTGCTTTGCCAAGAGACCCAGTACTTC.

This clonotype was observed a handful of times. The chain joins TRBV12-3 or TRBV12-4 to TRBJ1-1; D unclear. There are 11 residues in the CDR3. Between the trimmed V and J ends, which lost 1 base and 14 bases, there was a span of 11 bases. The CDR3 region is CASSLGGRGFF. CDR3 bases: TGTGCCAGCAGTTTAGGAGGGAGAGGCTTCTTT.

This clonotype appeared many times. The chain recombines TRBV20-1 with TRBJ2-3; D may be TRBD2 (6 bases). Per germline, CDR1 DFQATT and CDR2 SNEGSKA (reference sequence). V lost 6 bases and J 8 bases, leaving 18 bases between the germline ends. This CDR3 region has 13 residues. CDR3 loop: CSARLRDLSTQYF. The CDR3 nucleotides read TGCAGTGCGAGACTACGGGACTTGTCTACGCAGTATTTT.

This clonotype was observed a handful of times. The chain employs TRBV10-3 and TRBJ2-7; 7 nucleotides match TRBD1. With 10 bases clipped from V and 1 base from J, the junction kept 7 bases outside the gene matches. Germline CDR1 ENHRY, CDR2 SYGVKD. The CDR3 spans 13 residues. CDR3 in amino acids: CATRDRDSYEQYF. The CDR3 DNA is TGTGCCACAAGAGACAGGGATTCCTACGAGCAGTACTTC.

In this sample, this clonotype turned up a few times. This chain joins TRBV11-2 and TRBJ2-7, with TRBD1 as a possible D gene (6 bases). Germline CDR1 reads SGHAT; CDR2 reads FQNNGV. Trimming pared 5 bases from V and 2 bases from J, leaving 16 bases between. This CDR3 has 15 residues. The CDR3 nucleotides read TGTGCCAGCAGCCCGTTTCAGACAGGACCCTACGAGCAGTACTTC. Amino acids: CASSPFQTGPYEQYF.

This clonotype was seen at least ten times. CDR3 nucleotide sequence: TGCGCCAGCAGCTTGGGAGCGGGGCCGGAGATACCCCTCCACTTT. Translated, it gives CASSLGAGPEIPLHF. The rearrangement uses TRBV5-1 and TRBJ1-6, with a tentative D call TRBD1 (5 bases). V shed 0 bases and J shed 12 bases, with 16 bases lying between them. Germline V lookup: CDR1 SGHRS, CDR2 YFSETQ. The CDR3 length is 15 residues.

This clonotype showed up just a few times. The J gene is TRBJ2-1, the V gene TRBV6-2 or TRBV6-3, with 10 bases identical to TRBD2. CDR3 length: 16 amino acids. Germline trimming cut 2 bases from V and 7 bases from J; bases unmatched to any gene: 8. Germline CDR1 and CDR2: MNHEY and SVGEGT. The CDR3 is CASSYDELAGKNEQFF. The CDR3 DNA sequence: TGTGCCAGCAGTTACGATGAACTAGCGGGAAAGAATGAGCAGTTCTTC.

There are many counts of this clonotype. CDR3 DNA sequence: TGTGCCAGCAGGCGGGTCGGGCAGGCCTACGAGCAGTACTTC. Residues: CASRRVGQAYEQYF. The J gene is TRBJ2-7, the V gene TRBV12-3 or TRBV12-4, with D perhaps matching TRBD2 (5 bases). V was pared by 6 bases and J by 2 bases, with 14 bases between. CDR3 length: 14 residues.

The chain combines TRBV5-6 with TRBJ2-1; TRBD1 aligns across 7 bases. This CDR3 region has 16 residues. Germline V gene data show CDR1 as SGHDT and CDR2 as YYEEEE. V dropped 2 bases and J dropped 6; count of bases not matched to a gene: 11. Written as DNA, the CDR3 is TGTGCCAGCAGCTTTAAGGGGGCCCTTAGCCCCAATGAGCAGTTCTTC. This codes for CASSFKGALSPNEQFF.

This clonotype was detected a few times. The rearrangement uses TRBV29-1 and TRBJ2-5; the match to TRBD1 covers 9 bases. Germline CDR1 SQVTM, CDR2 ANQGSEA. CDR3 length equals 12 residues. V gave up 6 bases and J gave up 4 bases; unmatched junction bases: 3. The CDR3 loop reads CSVSTGGETQYF. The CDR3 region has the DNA TGCAGCGTCTCGACAGGGGGAGAGACCCAGTACTTC.

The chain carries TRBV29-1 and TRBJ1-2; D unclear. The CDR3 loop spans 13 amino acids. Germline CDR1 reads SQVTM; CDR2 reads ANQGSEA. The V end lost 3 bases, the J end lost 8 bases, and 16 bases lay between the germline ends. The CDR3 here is CSVETTGQGGYTF. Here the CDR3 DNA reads TGCAGCGTTGAGACCACCGGGCAAGGGGGCTACACCTTC.

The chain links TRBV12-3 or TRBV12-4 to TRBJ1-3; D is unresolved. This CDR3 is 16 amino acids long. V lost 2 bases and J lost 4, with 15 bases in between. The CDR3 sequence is CASSLSLGIVGNTIYF. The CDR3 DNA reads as TGTGCCAGCAGTTTATCTCTAGGGATTGTCGGAAACACCATATATTTT.

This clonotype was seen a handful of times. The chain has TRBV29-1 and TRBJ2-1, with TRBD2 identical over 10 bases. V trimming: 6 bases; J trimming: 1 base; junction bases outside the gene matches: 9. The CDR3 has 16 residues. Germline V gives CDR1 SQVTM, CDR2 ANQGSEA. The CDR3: CSVLAGASLSYNEQFF. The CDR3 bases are TGCAGCGTCCTAGCGGGAGCTTCCTTATCCTACAATGAGCAGTTCTTC.

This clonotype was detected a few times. CDR3 in amino acids: CASSLERQGMYEQYF. For the CDR3, the DNA is TGTGCCAGCAGCTTAGAGCGTCAGGGGATGTACGAGCAGTACTTC. This chain links TRBV7-2 with TRBJ2-7; maybe TRBD1 (6 bases). Trimming pared 1 base from V and 4 bases from J, leaving 14 bases between. This CDR3 comprises 15 residues. The germline V gene has CDR1 SGHTA and CDR2 FQGNSA. The full variable domain, in which reference TRBV7-2 and TRBJ2-7 provide the parts outside the CDR3, is GAGVSQSPSNKVTEKGKDVELRCDPISGHTALYWYRQSLGQGLEFLIYFQGNSAPDKSGLPSDRFSAERTGGSVSTLTIQRTQQEDSAVYLCASSLERQGMYEQYFGPGTRLTVT.